The clone carrying this TCR beta chain was seen only a few times. Other DNA sequences in this sample translate to the same CDR3. This entry belongs to a study of beta chain features in type 1 diabetes. Across the study: Sorted cells numbering over 95,000,000 were examined across all samples.

Reverse transcribing all isolated RNA meant expressed TCRB transcripts were sequenced. Generated by immunoSEQ multiplex PCR, the TCRdb table keeps only in-frame clones and is missing some. The sample yields 400,000 to 600,000 clones, around 30% seen once. Germline V lookup: CDR1 GTSNPN, CDR2 SVGIG (reference sequence). CDR3 length: 13 amino acids. V trimming: 3 bases; J trimming: 4 bases; junction bases outside the gene matches: 3. The specimen was naive CD4+ T cells from blood. The sequence derives from a man aged 18-30 years in good health. The chain has TRBV30 and TRBJ1-5; TRBD1 aligns across 7 bases. CDR3 in amino acids: CAWSSRGNQPQHF. The CDR3 DNA reads TGTGCCTGGAGCTCCAGGGGGAATCAGCCCCAGCATTTT. The whole variable domain, filled in from reference TRBV30 and TRBJ1-5, reads SQTIHQWPATLVQPVGSPLSLECTVEGTSNPNLYWYRQAAGRGLQLLFYSVGIGQISSEVPQNLSASRPQDRQFILSSKKLLLSDSGFYLCAWSSRGNQPQHFGDGTRLSIL.